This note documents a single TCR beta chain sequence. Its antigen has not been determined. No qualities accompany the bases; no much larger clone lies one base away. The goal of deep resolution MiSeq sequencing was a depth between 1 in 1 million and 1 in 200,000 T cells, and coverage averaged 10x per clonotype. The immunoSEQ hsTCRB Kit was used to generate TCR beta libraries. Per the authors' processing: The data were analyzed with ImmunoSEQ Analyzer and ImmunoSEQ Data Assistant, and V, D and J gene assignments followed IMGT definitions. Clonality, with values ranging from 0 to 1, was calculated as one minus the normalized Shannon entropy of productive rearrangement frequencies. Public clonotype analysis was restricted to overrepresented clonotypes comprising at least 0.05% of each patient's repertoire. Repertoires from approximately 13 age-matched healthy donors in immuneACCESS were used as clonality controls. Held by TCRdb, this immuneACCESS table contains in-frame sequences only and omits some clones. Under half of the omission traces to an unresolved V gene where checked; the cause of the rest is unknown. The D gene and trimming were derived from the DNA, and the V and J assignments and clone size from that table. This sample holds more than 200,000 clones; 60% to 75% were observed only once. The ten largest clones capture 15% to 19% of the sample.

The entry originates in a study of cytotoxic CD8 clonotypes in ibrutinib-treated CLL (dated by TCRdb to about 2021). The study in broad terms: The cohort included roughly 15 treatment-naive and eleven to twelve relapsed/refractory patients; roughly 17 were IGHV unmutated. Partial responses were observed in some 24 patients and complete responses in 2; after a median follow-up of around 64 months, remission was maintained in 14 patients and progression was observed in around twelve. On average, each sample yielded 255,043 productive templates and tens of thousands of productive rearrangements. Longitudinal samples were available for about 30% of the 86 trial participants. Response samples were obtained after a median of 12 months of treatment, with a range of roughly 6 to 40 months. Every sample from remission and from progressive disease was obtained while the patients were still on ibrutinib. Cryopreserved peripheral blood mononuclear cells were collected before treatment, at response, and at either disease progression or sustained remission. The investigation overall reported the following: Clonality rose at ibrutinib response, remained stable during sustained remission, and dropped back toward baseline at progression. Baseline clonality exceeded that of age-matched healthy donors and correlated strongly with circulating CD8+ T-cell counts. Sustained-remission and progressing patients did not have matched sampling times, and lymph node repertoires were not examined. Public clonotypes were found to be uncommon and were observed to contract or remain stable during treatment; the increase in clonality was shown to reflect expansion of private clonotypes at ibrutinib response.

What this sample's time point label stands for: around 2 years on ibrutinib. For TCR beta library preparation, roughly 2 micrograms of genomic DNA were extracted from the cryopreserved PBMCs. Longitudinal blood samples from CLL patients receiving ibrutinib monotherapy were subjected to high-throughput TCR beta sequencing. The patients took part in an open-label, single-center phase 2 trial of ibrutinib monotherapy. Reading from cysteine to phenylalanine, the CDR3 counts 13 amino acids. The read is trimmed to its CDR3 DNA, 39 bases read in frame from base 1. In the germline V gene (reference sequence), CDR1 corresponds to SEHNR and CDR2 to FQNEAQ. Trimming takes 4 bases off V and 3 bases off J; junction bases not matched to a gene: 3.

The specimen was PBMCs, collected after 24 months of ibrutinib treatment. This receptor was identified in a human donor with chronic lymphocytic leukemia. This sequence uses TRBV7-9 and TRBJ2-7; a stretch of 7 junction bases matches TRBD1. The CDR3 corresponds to CASSSTGNYEQYF. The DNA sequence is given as TGTGCCAGCAGCTCGACAGGGAACTACGAGCAGTACTTC.